These 32 T cell receptor beta chains share one sample of origin, sequenced in a study of CD8+CD57+ T cells in acquired aplastic anemia. Only patients with CD8+CD57+ cell expansion on flow cytometry were chosen for sequencing. Genomic DNA, serving as template, underwent TCR beta VDJ and CDR3 profiling. TCRdb recomputed calls from the reads with MiXCR, one row per CDR3 protein. The sample includes about 150,000 distinct CDR3 sequences, approximately 52% of them seen just once. Input material: sorted CD4+, CD8+, or CD8+CD57+ T cells (not recorded which) from PBMCs. Receptor source: a human donor with aplastic anemia.

This clonotype has only a few counts. The chain carries TRBV12-3 or TRBV12-4 and TRBJ1-3, with TRBD1 matching 8 bases. The junction had 6 bases not matched to a gene; V was cut back by 7 bases and J by 4 bases. This CDR3 comprises 14 residues. The CDR3 reads CASKPGQAGNTIYF. CDR3 in DNA: TGTGCCAGCAAACCGGGACAGGCAGGAAACACCATATATTTT.

This clonotype was picked up many times. The rearrangement joins TRBV19 to TRBJ2-2; D uncertain. CDR3 size: 19 residues. Germline V lookup: CDR1 LNHDA, CDR2 SQIVND (reference sequence). The germline V and J ends were trimmed by 5 bases and 0 bases, with 22 bases remaining between them. The CDR3 coding sequence is TGTGCCAGTAGTCCTTACCTCCTAGGTAGCCACGCGAACACCGGGGAGCTGTTTTTT. It translates to CASSPYLLGSHANTGELFF. The whole variable domain, filled in from reference TRBV19 and TRBJ2-2, reads DGGITQSPKYLFRKEGQNVTLSCEQNLNHDAMYWYRQDPGQGLRLIYYSQIVNDFQKGDIAEGYSVSREKKESFPLTVTSAQKNPTAFYLCASSPYLLGSHANTGELFFGEGSRLTVL.

The chain employs TRBV29-1 and TRBJ2-5; no reliable D call. CDR1 is SQVTM, CDR2 ANQGSEA, per germline. The V end was cut by 3 bases, the J end by 5 bases, with 13 bases between. The CDR3 runs to 13 residues. This CDR3 is CSVDPSTGETQYF. The DNA for the CDR3 is TGCAGCGTTGACCCTAGTACCGGGGAGACCCAGTACTTC.

The rearrangement uses TRBV10-3 and TRBJ1-2; D is undetermined. Trimming removed 0 bases from V and 2 bases from J, with 10 bases in between. Germline V lookup: CDR1 ENHRY, CDR2 SYGVKD. The length of the CDR3 is 15 residues. This CDR3 reads CAISESGGYNYGYTF. The CDR3 nucleotides read TGTGCCATCAGTGAGTCAGGTGGTTACAACTATGGCTACACCTTC.

This clonotype was detected only a few times. J is TRBJ2-1 and V is TRBV27; 9 bases line up with TRBD1. This CDR3 is 16 amino acids long. Germline values: CDR1 MNHEY, CDR2 SMNVEV (reference sequence). V trimming: 2 bases; J trimming: 5 bases; junction bases outside the gene matches: 7. CDR3 nucleotides: TGTGCCAGCAGTTTAGCAGGAGGGGACAGGGACAATGAGCAGTTCTTC. Its protein is CASSLAGGDRDNEQFF.

In its sample, this clonotype was seen many times. The junction differs from germline at one of its ends, possibly a read error. The chain uses TRBV4-3 and TRBJ2-7; TRBD1 matches at 11 bases. CDR1 is LGHNA, CDR2 YSLEER, per germline. The CDR3 runs to 14 residues. The CDR3 region is CASSPGTGGYEQYF. The CDR3 nucleotides read TGTGCCAGCAGCCCTGGGACAGGGGGCTACGAGCAGTACTTC.

This CDR3 reads CASSLGDISSYEQYF. The CDR3 DNA follows: TGTGCCAGCTCGCTCGGGGACATCTCCTCCTACGAGCAGTACTTC. The rearrangement joins TRBV18 to TRBJ2-7; D possibly corresponds to TRBD1 (6 bases). The CDR3 spans 15 residues. Germline assignment: CDR1 KGHSH and CDR2 LQKENI. The V gene lost 6 bases and the J gene lost 0 bases, with 15 bases spanning the gap.

The J gene is TRBJ2-7, the V gene TRBV2; 7 positions match TRBD2. J lost 4 bases, V lost 3 bases, and 9 bases had no gene match. The length of the CDR3 is 15 residues. Germline-derived CDR1 and CDR2 are SNHLY and FYNNEI. The CDR3 loop is CASSDLGLEWYEQYF. CDR3 sequence (DNA): TGTGCCAGCAGTGATCTCGGACTAGAGTGGTACGAGCAGTACTTC.

This clonotype was counted once. The V call is TRBV7-9, the J call TRBJ1-5; 9 positions match TRBD1. Germline CDR1 and CDR2: SEHNR and FQNEAQ (reference sequence). This CDR3 contains 13 residues. V shed 5 bases and J 7 bases; nucleotides not matched to a gene: 3. This CDR3 is CASSRTGVQPQHF. CDR3 coding DNA: TGTGCCAGCAGCCGGACAGGGGTGCAGCCCCAGCATTTT.

The V call is TRBV7-8, the J call TRBJ1-6; possible D gene TRBD1, 5 bases. Trimming pared 3 bases from V and 5 bases from J, leaving 8 bases between. Germline V gene sequence: CDR1 SGHVS, CDR2 FQNEAQ. CDR3 length: 14 residues. The CDR3 sequence: CASSLTVNNSPLHF. CDR3 nucleotides: TGTGCCAGCAGCTTGACAGTAAATAATTCACCCCTCCACTTT.

This clonotype occurred once. This sequence joins TRBV20-1 and TRBJ1-2; D ambiguous. Germline CDR1 reads DFQATT; CDR2 reads SNEGSKA (reference sequence). The V gene lost 0 bases and the J gene lost 9 bases, with 29 bases spanning the gap. This CDR3 comprises 18 residues. Written as DNA, the CDR3 is TGCAGTGCTAGAGATCGGCCAGTGGGATTTTATTCGTGGTATAGCTACACCTTC. Amino acid sequence: CSARDRPVGFYSWYSYTF.

For this clonotype: A clone one base away is much larger, so this may be a read error. The chain uses TRBV12-3 or TRBV12-4 and TRBJ2-7, with 9 bases lining up with TRBD1. The CDR3 has 13 residues. The CDR3 loop is CASSIQGAYVQYF. CDR3 in DNA: TGTGCCAGCAGTATACAGGGGGCGTACGTGCAGTACTTC.

Comments on this clonotype: The germline gene is not matched at one end of the junction; a read error may be the cause. The chain links TRBV10-1 to TRBJ1-1; D uncertain. The CDR3 contains 12 residues. Germline lookup yields CDR1 WNHNN and CDR2 SYGVQD (reference sequence). The DNA for the CDR3 is TGTGCCATCAACAGTTTTGGCACTGAAGCTTTCTTT. Amino acids: CAINSFGTEAFF.

This clonotype was counted at least ten times. The chain employs TRBV7-2 and TRBJ2-7; 9 bases fit TRBD1. This CDR3 is built from 14 residues. Unmatched junction bases numbered 7, after V lost 6 bases and J lost 4 bases. Germline V lookup: CDR1 SGHTA, CDR2 FQGNSA. The CDR3 DNA follows: TGTGCCAGCAGTGCCGGGACAGGGCTTTACGAGCAGTACTTC. Translated, it gives CASSAGTGLYEQYF.

This clonotype was observed at least ten times. The chain employs TRBV2 and TRBJ2-1; D may be TRBD1 (5 bases). The germline V and J ends were trimmed by 10 bases and 7 bases, with 8 bases remaining between them. Germline V gene lookup returns CDR1 SNHLY and CDR2 FYNNEI. The CDR3 has 10 amino acids. The DNA for the CDR3 is TGTGCCACCAAGGGGAATGAGCAGTTCTTC. Translated, it gives CATKGNEQFF.

This clonotype showed up many times. This chain joins TRBV19 and TRBJ1-1; maybe TRBD1 (5 bases). Germline V lookup: CDR1 LNHDA, CDR2 SQIVND (reference sequence). Between the trimmed V and J ends, which lost 3 bases and 4 bases, there was a span of 12 bases. The CDR3 length is 14 residues. The CDR3 loop is CASSIGGRGTEAFF. As DNA, the CDR3 is TGTGCCAGTAGTATCGGGGGAAGAGGCACTGAAGCTTTCTTT.

This clonotype occurred many times. One end of the junction does not line up with germline, which may come from a read error. The chain couples TRBV5-1 to TRBJ2-7; no clear D gene. The CDR3 is made up of 12 amino acids. Germline CDR1 reads SGHRS; CDR2 reads YFSETQ. Here the CDR3 reads CASSLDRYEQYF. The CDR3 bases are TGTGCCAGCAGCTTGGACCGCTACGAGCAGTACTTC.

This clonotype was seen ten or more times. The J gene is TRBJ2-3, the V gene TRBV10-2, with D possibly being TRBD1 (6 bases). This CDR3 contains 15 residues. Trimming shortened V by 8 bases and J by 0 bases, and 15 bases separated the two germline ends. Looked up from germline, CDR1 is WSHSY and CDR2 is SAAADI. DNA for the CDR3: TGCGCCAGCTCTCCAGGGGTGGCTAGCACAGATACGCAGTATTTT. This translates into CASSPGVASTDTQYF.

The chain employs TRBV9 and TRBJ1-6; TRBD1 agrees at 7 bases. Germline CDR1 is SGDLS and CDR2 is YYNGEE. V gave up 2 bases and J gave up 6 bases; unmatched junction bases: 5. The length of the CDR3 is 15 residues. CDR3 coding DNA: TGTGCCAGCAGCGTGACAGGGTTCCGTAATTCACCCCTCCACTTT. Its protein product is CASSVTGFRNSPLHF.

In its sample, this clonotype was seen a few times. The chain has TRBV25-1 and TRBJ1-1; possibly TRBD1 for D (5 bases). Trimming cost V 4 bases and J 3 bases, with 12 bases left between them. CDR3 length: 14 amino acids. The germline V gene has CDR1 MGHDK and CDR2 SYGVNS. The CDR3 DNA is TGTGCCAGCAGTGGTCGGGGACCGTACACTGAAGCTTTCTTT. This gives the protein CASSGRGPYTEAFF.

This clonotype was detected many times. The CDR3 nucleotides read TGTGCCAGCAGTTACTTATTGCGGGATACGCAGTATTTT. Its protein product is CASSYLLRDTQYF. V usage is TRBV6-2 or TRBV6-3 and J usage is TRBJ2-3; D unresolved. CDR3 length: 13 amino acids. Germline-derived CDR1 and CDR2 are MNHEY and SVGEGT. The V gene lost 1 base and the J gene lost 6 bases, with 8 bases spanning the gap.

This clonotype was seen more than once but under ten times. This chain connects TRBV27 to TRBJ2-6; 8 bases align to TRBD1. Per germline, CDR1 MNHEY and CDR2 SMNVEV (reference sequence). V lost 7 bases, J lost 0 bases, and 8 bases stayed unmatched. CDR3 length equals 17 residues. The CDR3 loop is CASTSGTGDSGANVLTF. The CDR3 coding sequence is TGTGCCAGCACCTCCGGGACAGGAGACTCTGGGGCCAACGTCCTGACTTTC.

Details on this clonotype: This sequence may be a read error, since a much larger clone differs from it by one base. The CDR3 does not close with the conserved phenylalanine or tryptophan, likely indicating a read error. This chain joins TRBV6-1 and TRBJ2-1; D may be TRBD2 (6 bases). CDR1 MNHNS and CDR2 SASEGT come from the germline V gene. V lost 7 bases to trimming and J lost 10 bases, with 17 bases between them. The CDR3 covers 13 residues. The DNA for the CDR3 is TGTGCCAGCATGACGGGAGATGTAGGGGAGCAGTTCCTC. Translated: CASMTGDVGEQFL.

This clonotype was observed a few times. The chain combines TRBV29-1 with TRBJ1-4, with D perhaps TRBD1 (5 bases). This CDR3 contains 13 residues. Deletions cut 8 bases from V and 7 bases from J, with 17 bases between. CDR1 is SQVTM, CDR2 ANQGSEA, per germline. The CDR3 DNA reads TGCAGCTTCCTCAGGGTAGGGGTTGAAAAACTGTTTTTT. Translation gives CSFLRVGVEKLFF. Variable domain in full (rest from reference TRBV29-1 and TRBJ1-4): SAVISQKPSRDICQRGTSLTIQCQVDSQVTMMFWYRQQPGQSLTLIATANQGSEATYESGFVIDKFPISRPNLTFSTLTVSNMSPEDSSIYLCSFLRVGVEKLFFGSGTQLSVL.

V usage is TRBV7-2 and J usage is TRBJ2-5, with TRBD1 as a possible D gene (6 bases). Trimming removed 6 bases at V and 5 bases at J, with 13 bases between. The V gene's germline CDR1 is SGHTA and CDR2 FQGNSA. There are 13 residues in the CDR3. The CDR3 region is CASSLQGAETQYF. CDR3 bases: TGTGCCAGCAGTTTACAGGGTGCGGAGACCCAGTACTTC.

This clonotype was observed many times. This chain joins TRBV6-1 and TRBJ1-1; no definite D call. The CDR3 runs to 12 residues. Germline V gene sequence: CDR1 MNHNS, CDR2 SASEGT. Trimming left V 4 bases short and J 4 bases short, with 7 bases between. The DNA of the CDR3 is TGTGCCAGCAGTGCCACGGGCACTGAAGCTTTCTTT. Translated: CASSATGTEAFF.

This clonotype has a count of ten or more. The chain has TRBV13 and TRBJ1-2, with D perhaps TRBD1 (6 bases). The CDR3 runs to 14 residues. The V gene's germline CDR1 is PRHDT and CDR2 FYEKMQ (reference sequence). Trimming removed 5 bases at V and 4 bases at J, with 14 bases between. CDR3 residues: CASSTQGHGYGYTF. The CDR3 DNA follows: TGTGCCAGCAGCACACAGGGTCATGGCTATGGCTACACCTTC.

The chain recombines TRBV10-3 with TRBJ2-3; TRBD2 agrees at 7 bases. The CDR3 loop spans 17 amino acids. J was trimmed by 2 bases and V by 0 bases; bases with no gene match: 8. The germline CDR1 and CDR2 sequences are ENHRY and SYGVKD. The CDR3 here is CAISESPGLADTDTQYF. The CDR3 DNA follows: TGTGCCATCAGTGAGTCTCCGGGGCTAGCGGACACAGATACGCAGTATTTT.

The chain joins TRBV24-1 to TRBJ2-1, with 8 bases lining up with TRBD2. Trimming took 6 bases from V and 5 from J; bases not matched to a gene: 11. The CDR3 has 16 amino acids. The germline V gene encodes CDR1 KGHDR and CDR2 SFDVKD. The chain's CDR3 is CATSRAGGGYNNEQFF. The CDR3 nucleotides read TGTGCCACCAGTAGGGCGGGGGGCGGTTATAACAATGAGCAGTTCTTC.

This clonotype was seen ten or more times. V gene TRBV6-1 combines with J gene TRBJ1-6; D gene unclear. The CDR3 extends over 16 amino acids. V lost 2 bases and J lost 0, with 8 bases in between. The V gene's germline CDR1 is MNHNS and CDR2 SASEGT. CDR3 residues: CASSERDDSYNSPLHF. The CDR3, as DNA: TGTGCCAGCAGTGAACGAGACGACTCCTATAATTCACCCCTCCACTTT.

The chain recombines TRBV6-5 with TRBJ2-3, with unresolved D. Trimming removed 0 bases from V and 6 bases from J, with 7 bases in between. Germline V gives CDR1 MNHEY, CDR2 SVGAGI. The CDR3 has 13 residues. CDR3: CASSYSWTDTQYF. The CDR3 coding sequence is TGTGCCAGCAGTTACTCTTGGACCGATACGCAGTATTTT.

V usage is TRBV12-3 or TRBV12-4 and J usage is TRBJ1-6; no reliable D call. Trimming removed 4 bases at V and 9 bases at J, with 19 bases between. The CDR3 covers 16 residues. CDR3 nucleotides: TGTGCCAGCAGTTCGGCATTTCGGGGTTTACGTTCACCCCTCCACTTT. It yields the protein CASSSAFRGLRSPLHF.